These T cell receptor beta chains were read from a single sample in a study of T-cell reconstitution after alpha-beta-depleted transplantation in children. One entry per CDR3 protein, called by TCRdb with MiXCR from the PCR reads. The sample holds some 200,000 distinct CDR3 sequences, roughly 7% seen once. The sequencing here drew on PBMCs, taken before TCRalphabeta/CD19-depleted stem cell transplant. The receptors shown here come from a boy aged 2-15 years with acute lymphoblastic leukemia, due to receive a stem cell transplant. Both conserved end residues are part of each CDR3. The D gene is left open where the match is weak. Where a row states a size, it is once, few, many or the class of an expanded clone; other rows omit it.

d_call j_call v_call clone_size cdr3_aa cdr3_nt
TRBD2 TRBJ2-2 TRBV20-1 few CSATSGGGAGELFF TGCAGTGCCACTAGCGGGGGAGGGGCCGGGGAGCTGTTTTTT
NA TRBJ2-7 TRBV11-1 few CASSPAAREDTGSSYEQYF TGTGCCAGCAGCCCGGCCGCACGCGAAGATACCGGAAGCTCCTACGAGCAGTACTTC
NA TRBJ1-1 TRBV7-9 many CASILNPNREAFF TGTGCCAGCATCCTAAACCCGAACCGTGAAGCTTTCTTT
TRBD1 TRBJ2-3 TRBV7-8 many CASSLPRDSQLGSDTQYF TGTGCCAGCAGCTTACCTAGGGACAGCCAACTGGGGTCAGATACGCAGTATTTT
NA TRBJ1-3 TRBV20-1 many CSARDWNTIYF TGCAGTGCTAGAGATTGGAACACCATATATTTT
TRBD1 TRBJ2-3 TRBV29-1 many CSVLDRGQTDTQYF TGCAGCGTCCTCGACAGGGGGCAGACAGATACGCAGTATTTT
NA TRBJ2-6 TRBV4-3 NA CASSPAPSGANVLTF TGCGCCAGCAGCCCGGCCCCCTCTGGGGCCAACGTCCTGACTTTC
NA TRBJ1-2 TRBV29-1 NA CSAVGDGTNYGYTF TGCAGCGCTGTGGGGGATGGGACTAACTATGGCTACACCTTC
TRBD1 TRBJ2-7 TRBV28 few CASSLMTGAYEQYF TGTGCCAGCAGTCTAATGACAGGGGCCTACGAGCAGTACTTC
TRBD2 TRBJ2-1 TRBV6-2/TRBV6-3 NA CASSYPRAGVVYNEQFF TGTGCCAGCAGTTACCCTCGAGCGGGAGTAGTTTACAATGAGCAGTTCTTC
NA TRBJ1-2 TRBV7-8 few CASSSPGGGYTF TGTGCCAGCAGCTCTCCCGGGGGCGGCTACACCTTC
NA TRBJ2-3 TRBV5-1 many CASSLVPGFDTDTQYF TGCGCCAGCAGCCTAGTGCCAGGGTTTGACACAGATACGCAGTATTTT
NA TRBJ1-2 TRBV16 few CASSQAWDSYGYTF TGTGCCAGCAGCCAAGCTTGGGACTCCTATGGCTACACCTTC
TRBD1 TRBJ1-6 TRBV28 few CASSSRRTGESPLHF TGTGCCAGCAGTTCCAGGAGGACAGGTGAATCACCCCTCCACTTT
NA TRBJ1-5 TRBV27 few CASRVSRDSNQPQHF TGTGCCAGCAGGGTGAGTAGAGACTCGAATCAGCCCCAGCATTTT
TRBD1 TRBJ2-1 TRBV5-5 many CASSLSTGSDEQFF TGTGCCAGCAGCTTGTCGACAGGGTCCGATGAGCAGTTCTTC
TRBD1 TRBJ2-2 TRBV29-1 many CSVWTGGTGELFF TGCAGCGTTTGGACAGGGGGCACCGGGGAGCTGTTTTTT